This T cell receptor beta chain was identified during a study of identical twins. General study results and limits: The presence of invariant MAIT and iNKT cells could partly confound analyses of zero-insertion sequences.

TCRdb processed the 5' RACE reads anew with MiXCR; each CDR3 protein has one entry. This sample has around 510,000 distinct CDR3 sequences, with around 15% found just once. CDR3 length: 14 amino acids. CDR1 is MNHEY and CDR2 is SVGAGI in the germline V gene. This clonotype was recorded only once. Its antigen is undetermined. This may be a read error: a much more frequent sequence differs by one nucleotide. These data were also filed under a second study, of yellow fever vaccine responses in identical twins.

Sequencing input: CD4+ T cells sorted from blood. The origin of this receptor is a woman between 18 and 30 years old in good health. V usage is TRBV6-5 and J usage is TRBJ2-3; D not certain. In DNA form, the CDR3 reads TGTGCCATCAGTTACTCGAAAATGGCAGATACGCAGTATTTT. It specifies CAISYSKMADTQYF.